Presented here are 10 T cell receptor beta chains from one specimen sequenced in a study of T cells in Graves' hyperthyroidism and ophthalmopathy. RNA transcripts served as the template for amplifying TCR beta CDR3 regions. With the HTBI primer set, the TCR CDR3 went through a first round of RT-PCR. TCRdb re-called the multiplex PCR reads with MiXCR, one entry per CDR3 protein. The sample carries about 180,000 distinct CDR3 sequences, about a sixth recorded once. Sequencing used blood. The origin of the receptors is a woman aged 45 to 65 with Graves' hyperthyroidism.

There are many counts of this clonotype. The chain recombines TRBV7-2 with TRBJ2-7, with 8 bases aligning to TRBD1. After removal of 2 bases from V and 5 bases from J, the junction contained 8 bases not matched to a gene. Germline V gene lookup returns CDR1 SGHTA and CDR2 FQGNSA. This CDR3 is built from 15 residues. CDR3 coding DNA: TGTGCCAGCAGCTTATTCGACAGGGGAGAGGACGAGCAGTACTTC. Protein product: CASSLFDRGEDEQYF.

This clonotype appeared many times. The gene calls are TRBV27 and TRBJ1-5, with 9 bases that match TRBD1. Germline V gene data show CDR1 as MNHEY and CDR2 as SMNVEV (reference sequence). This CDR3 is built from 16 residues. Trimming cost V 9 bases and J 5 bases; bases outside gene matches: 14. CDR3 region: CASARSDRGIYQPQHF. The CDR3, as DNA: TGTGCCAGTGCTAGATCGGACAGGGGCATCTATCAGCCCCAGCATTTT.

The chain joins TRBV30 to TRBJ1-1, with D possibly being TRBD1 (5 bases). CDR1 is GTSNPN and CDR2 is SVGIG in the germline V gene (reference sequence). The CDR3 has 13 residues. Trimming pared 3 bases from V and 6 bases from J, leaving 14 bases between. CDR3 DNA: TGTGCCTGGAGAGGCTCGGGGGAGGCTGAAGCTTTCTTT. Translated: CAWRGSGEAEAFF.

This clonotype was recorded at least ten times. The V gene is TRBV6-2 or TRBV6-3, the J gene TRBJ1-2, with a tentative D call TRBD1 (5 bases). The V gene lost 4 bases and the J gene lost 8 bases, with 11 bases spanning the gap. The CDR3 runs 12 residues. From germline, CDR1 is MNHEY and CDR2 SVGEGT. The CDR3 nucleotides are TGTGCCAGCAGTTTGGACACTCGGGGCTACACCTTC. As protein: CASSLDTRGYTF.

This clonotype was counted at least ten times. The V gene is TRBV28, the J gene TRBJ1-5; D is possibly TRBD1 (6 bases). Germline V gene lookup returns CDR1 MDHEN and CDR2 SYDVKM. The CDR3 contains 13 residues. The DNA for the CDR3 is TGTGCGTCAACAGGGAGGTATAATCAGCCCCAGCATTTT. This gives the protein CASTGRYNQPQHF.

This clonotype was detected many times. The chain has TRBV24-1 and TRBJ2-5; 11 nucleotides align to TRBD1. V was pared by 3 bases and J by 4 bases, with 6 bases of the junction left unmatched. In germline, CDR1 is KGHDR, CDR2 SFDVKD. This CDR3 comprises 16 residues. The CDR3 sequence: CATSDRTGGFGETQYF. DNA of the CDR3: TGTGCCACCAGTGATCGGACAGGGGGCTTCGGAGAGACCCAGTACTTC.

The chain employs TRBV6-2 or TRBV6-3 and TRBJ2-5; unclear D gene. The CDR3 has 13 amino acids. V was clipped by 5 bases and J by 7 bases, with 14 bases between them. The germline gives CDR1 MNHEY, CDR2 SVGEGT. The CDR3 sequence is CASSDPILVTQYF. The CDR3, as DNA: TGTGCCAGCAGTGACCCCATTCTGGTGACCCAGTACTTC.

The J gene is TRBJ1-2, the V gene TRBV20-1, with TRBD1 identical over 9 bases. The CDR3 has 15 amino acids. V was pared by 6 bases and J by 8 bases, with 16 bases of the junction left unmatched. Germline lookup yields CDR1 DFQATT and CDR2 SNEGSKA (reference sequence). The CDR3 DNA follows: TGCAGTGCACAGGAGGACAGGGGCCCAGGGGGGGGCTACACCTTC. Translating it yields CSAQEDRGPGGGYTF.

This clonotype has just one count. The chain joins TRBV20-1 to TRBJ2-5; TRBD2 aligns across 11 bases. Losses at the gene ends were 1 base for V and 2 bases for J; bases not matched to a gene: 9. The germline V gene encodes CDR1 DFQATT and CDR2 SNEGSKA (reference sequence). This CDR3 contains 17 residues. The CDR3 DNA is TGCAGTGCTAGAGGGGCCCCGACTAGCGGGACGCAAGAGACCCAGTACTTC. Translation gives CSARGAPTSGTQETQYF.

This clonotype has at least ten counts. The chain carries TRBV5-1 and TRBJ1-4, with D possibly being TRBD1 (5 bases). The CDR3 sequence is 16 residues long. The germline V gene encodes CDR1 SGHRS and CDR2 YFSETQ. V dropped 5 bases and J dropped 0 bases, with 14 bases sitting between them. This CDR3 reads CASSWGLEATNEKLFF. Here the CDR3 DNA reads TGCGCCAGCAGTTGGGGCTTGGAGGCAACTAATGAAAAACTGTTTTTT. Drawing the rest from reference TRBV5-1 and TRBJ1-4, the complete variable domain is KAGVTQTPRYLIKTRGQQVTLSCSPISGHRSVSWYQQTPGQGLQFLFEYFSETQRNKGNFPGRFSGRQFSNSRSEMNVSTLELGDSALYLCASSWGLEATNEKLFFGSGTQLSVL.